One sample yielded the 21 T cell receptor beta chains listed below, sequenced in a study of blood T cell repertoires in COVID-19. Only in-frame clones appear in the TCRdb table, and some are missing; sequencing was by immunoSEQ multiplex PCR. The sample holds about 260,000 clones, around 86% seen once. The specimen sequenced was peripheral blood. The receptor set was obtained from a man aged 35 to 55 who had recovered from COVID-19.

The rearrangement links TRBV7-9 to TRBJ2-3; 7 nucleotides match TRBD2. CDR1 is SEHNR and CDR2 is FQNEAQ in the germline V gene (reference sequence). Unmatched junction bases numbered 3, after V lost 1 base and J lost 2 bases. This CDR3 has 15 residues. Here the CDR3 reads CASSLGERDTDTQYF. CDR3 in DNA: TGTGCCAGCAGCTTAGGGGAGCGGGACACAGATACGCAGTATTTT.

The rearrangement uses TRBV9 and TRBJ2-3; 8 bases map to TRBD2. The CDR3 has 16 residues. After removal of 1 base from V and 4 bases from J, the junction contained 8 bases not matched to a gene. CDR1 and CDR2 (germline): SGDLS, YYNGEE. The DNA for the CDR3 is TGTGCCAGCAGCGTATGGACGGGAGGGCCAGCAGATACGCAGTATTTT. It codes for CASSVWTGGPADTQYF. The full variable domain, with the rest looked up from reference TRBV9 and TRBJ2-3, is DSGVTQTPKHLITATGQRVTLRCSPRSGDLSVYWYQQSLDQGLQFLIQYYNGEERAKGNILERFSAQQFPDLHSELNLSSLELGDSALYFCASSVWTGGPADTQYFGPGTRLTVL.

V gene TRBV9 combines with J gene TRBJ1-6; D gene unclear. The CDR3 runs to 15 residues. Looked up from germline, CDR1 is SGDLS and CDR2 is YYNGEE. Deletions cut 2 bases from V and 4 bases from J, with 10 bases between. This CDR3 is CASSVEGLYNSPLHF. In DNA, the CDR3 is TGTGCCAGCAGCGTTGAGGGTTTATATAATTCACCCCTCCACTTT. The whole variable domain, remainder taken from reference TRBV9 and TRBJ1-6, is DSGVTQTPKHLITATGQRVTLRCSPRSGDLSVYWYQQSLDQGLQFLIQYYNGEERAKGNILERFSAQQFPDLHSELNLSSLELGDSALYFCASSVEGLYNSPLHFGNGTRLTVT.

The rearrangement uses TRBV3-1 (or the pseudogene TRBV3-2) and TRBJ2-3; no definite D call. This CDR3 has 12 residues. Trimming cost V 3 bases and J 2 bases, with 3 bases left between them. Germline lookup yields CDR1 LGHDT and CDR2 YNNKEL (reference sequence). CDR3 loop: CASSHSTDTQYF. The CDR3 DNA sequence: TGTGCCAGCAGCCACTCCACAGATACGCAGTATTTT.

This rearrangement joins TRBV5-1 to TRBJ2-4; TRBD2 agrees at 12 bases. The CDR3 consists of 17 residues. V was clipped by 4 bases and J by 8 bases; unmatched bases: 13. CDR1 is SGHRS and CDR2 is YFSETQ in the germline V gene. The CDR3 region is CASSLGLAGPDRDIQYF. The CDR3 nucleotides are TGCGCCAGCAGCCTTGGACTAGCGGGGCCTGACAGGGACATTCAGTACTTC.

CDR3 sequence: CASRSYNEQFF. For the CDR3, the DNA is TGTGCCAGCCGTTCCTACAATGAGCAGTTCTTC. The chain combines TRBV12-3 or TRBV12-4 with TRBJ2-1, with no clear D. The CDR3 is 11 residues long. Trimming removed 8 bases at V and 1 base at J, with 3 bases between.

Note on this clone: Within the sample, other DNA sequences also encode this same CDR3. The chain recombines TRBV11-2 with TRBJ2-7; D is perhaps TRBD1 (6 bases). Trimming cost V 1 base and J 2 bases, with 9 bases left between them. The CDR3 covers 14 residues. In germline, CDR1 is SGHAT, CDR2 FQNNGV. The CDR3 coding sequence is TGTGCCAGCAGCTTAGCAGGGGCCACCTACGAGCAGTACTTC. Protein product: CASSLAGATYEQYF.

This clone appeared once. This sequence joins TRBV15 and TRBJ1-2; 7 positions agree with TRBD1. With V trimmed by 0 bases and J by 7 bases, 5 bases remained unmatched. Germline V CDR1 and CDR2: LNHNV, YYDKDF (reference sequence). The CDR3 is 14 amino acids. CDR3 sequence: CATSRERDSSGYTF. CDR3 bases: TGTGCCACCAGCAGAGAGAGGGACAGCTCTGGCTACACCTTC. The full variable domain, rest sourced from reference TRBV15 and TRBJ1-2, is DAMVIQNPRYQVTQFGKPVTLSCSQTLNHNVMYWYQQKSSQAPKLLFHYYDKDFNNEADTPDNFQSRRPNTSFCFLDIRSPGLGDTAMYLCATSRERDSSGYTFGSGTRLTVV.

CDR3 nucleotide sequence: TGTGCCAGCAGCTTAGGCGGGAGGACCTACAATGAGCAGTTCTTC. It encodes CASSLGGRTYNEQFF. The rearrangement joins TRBV7-3 to TRBJ2-1; 8 bases fit TRBD2. There are 15 residues in the CDR3. The junction had 2 bases not matched to a gene; V was cut back by 2 bases and J by 2 bases. Germline loops: CDR1 SGHTA, CDR2 FQGTGA.

The chain employs TRBV6-5 and TRBJ1-2; a weak D match, TRBD1 (6 bases). With 0 bases removed from V and 4 bases from J, the gap between germline ends came to 12 bases. Germline V CDR1 and CDR2: MNHEY, SVGAGI. This CDR3 is built from 15 residues. Here the CDR3 DNA reads TGTGCCAGCAGTTACTCTACAGGGAGTAGCTATGGCTACACCTTC. Its protein product is CASSYSTGSSYGYTF.

The rearrangement links TRBV11-2 to TRBJ1-3, with D unclear. CDR1 SGHAT and CDR2 FQNNGV come from the germline V gene. This CDR3 is built from 15 residues. With 5 bases removed from V and 4 bases from J, the gap between germline ends came to 15 bases. The CDR3 sequence is CASSPPAAEGNTIYF. In DNA form, the CDR3 reads TGTGCCAGCAGCCCCCCGGCGGCAGAGGGAAACACCATATATTTT.

The genes are TRBV9 and TRBJ2-1; TRBD2 aligns across 7 bases. Trimming took 0 bases from V and 4 from J; bases not matched to a gene: 4. The CDR3 runs to 15 residues. Germline CDR1 reads SGDLS; CDR2 reads YYNGEE. CDR3 DNA sequence: TGTGCCAGCAGCGTAGAACCTAGCGGTTACAATGAGCAGTTCTTC. This encodes CASSVEPSGYNEQFF. The full variable domain, with the rest looked up from reference TRBV9 and TRBJ2-1, is DSGVTQTPKHLITATGQRVTLRCSPRSGDLSVYWYQQSLDQGLQFLIQYYNGEERAKGNILERFSAQQFPDLHSELNLSSLELGDSALYFCASSVEPSGYNEQFFGPGTRLTVL.

The chain employs TRBV11-2 and TRBJ1-2; a possible D gene is TRBD1 (5 bases). The V end was cut by 2 bases, the J end by 5 bases, with 15 bases between. Looked up from germline, CDR1 is SGHAT and CDR2 is FQNNGV. CDR3 size: 15 residues. The CDR3 sequence is CASSLFGAPEYGYTF. In DNA form, the CDR3 reads TGTGCCAGCAGCTTATTTGGGGCACCGGAATATGGCTACACCTTC.

The chain couples TRBV6-5 to TRBJ1-3; D unclear. Germline-derived CDR1 and CDR2 are MNHEY and SVGAGI. The V end was cut by 6 bases, the J end by 2 bases, with 8 bases between. The CDR3 runs 13 residues. As DNA, the CDR3 is TGTGCCAGCAGCCCACCGGCTGGAAACACCATATATTTT. This gives the protein CASSPPAGNTIYF.

The chain is built from TRBV7-2 and TRBJ2-7; 8 positions match TRBD1. In germline, CDR1 is SGHTA, CDR2 FQGNSA. The junction had 9 bases not matched to a gene; V was cut back by 1 base and J by 7 bases. The CDR3 loop spans 15 amino acids. The CDR3 is CASSLVGTGPTEQYF. CDR3 coding DNA: TGTGCCAGCAGCTTAGTTGGGACAGGCCCTACAGAGCAGTACTTC.

This clone appeared a few times. Here the CDR3 DNA reads TGCGCCAGCAGCTTGGACAGCTTATATGAAAAACTGTTTTTT. Its protein is CASSLDSLYEKLFF. The V call is TRBV5-1, the J call TRBJ1-4; D is uncertain. Germline CDR1 SGHRS, CDR2 YFSETQ. The CDR3 sequence is 14 residues long. V shed 0 bases and J shed 6 bases, with 9 bases lying between them.

This clone was found a few times. This sequence joins TRBV5-1 and TRBJ2-7; 8 bases are shared with TRBD2. Trimming removed 1 base from V and 2 bases from J; junction bases left unmatched: 11. The V gene's germline CDR1 is SGHRS and CDR2 YFSETQ. The CDR3 spans 17 residues. The CDR3 region has the DNA TGCGCCAGCAGCTTGTGGGCTAGCGGGCCTGCCACCTACGAGCAGTACTTC. As protein: CASSLWASGPATYEQYF.

This clone was seen at least ten times. This chain joins TRBV7-2 and TRBJ2-1; 9 bases match TRBD2. The junction had 15 bases not matched to a gene; V was cut back by 5 bases and J by 10 bases. The germline V gene encodes CDR1 SGHTA and CDR2 FQGNSA. The CDR3 runs to 16 residues. CDR3 sequence (DNA): TGTGCCAGCAGCCCTCAGGAGGGCGGGAGGGCCCAGGAGCAGTTCTTC. Translation gives CASSPQEGGRAQEQFF.

This clone has only one observation. The chain uses TRBV9 and TRBJ2-1, with D maybe TRBD2 (6 bases). CDR3 length equals 16 residues. V was trimmed by 0 bases and J by 5 bases, leaving 15 bases between them. Germline V gene data show CDR1 as SGDLS and CDR2 as YYNGEE. DNA of the CDR3: TGTGCCAGCAGCGTAGGGTTGAGGGAGGCCGACAATGAGCAGTTCTTC. This codes for CASSVGLREADNEQFF.

The chain has TRBV2 and TRBJ2-7; the match to TRBD2 covers 13 bases. The CDR3 spans 15 residues. Germline assignment: CDR1 SNHLY and CDR2 FYNNEI. Trimming took 8 bases from V and 7 from J; bases not matched to a gene: 11. The CDR3 DNA sequence: TGTGCCAGCCGGACTAGCGGGAGTAAGCTTGGGGAGCAGTACTTC. This codes for CASRTSGSKLGEQYF.

DNA for the CDR3: TGTGCCAGCTCACAACGACAGGGAATGAACACTGAAGCTTTCTTT. Its translation is CASSQRQGMNTEAFF. J is TRBJ1-1 and V is TRBV18, with 7 bases matching TRBD1. Germline trimming cut 4 bases from V and 0 bases from J; bases unmatched to any gene: 5. Germline lookup yields CDR1 KGHSH and CDR2 LQKENI. The CDR3 runs to 15 residues.